These T cell receptor beta chains were read from a single sample in a study of T cell responses to AZD1222 COVID-19 vaccine. TCRdb keeps only in-frame clones here, not all; method: immunoSEQ multiplex PCR. Here the sample spans 200,000 or so clones, roughly 93% being singletons. The sample consisted of peripheral blood, taken on day 0 of AZD1222 vaccination. The receptors were gathered from an adult in good health. Each CDR3 is given with its conserved first and last residue. Each record gives: D gene, V gene, J gene, clone size, CDR3 protein, CDR3 DNA. A D gene is named only where the DNA matches it firmly. Only part of the rows carry a size: once, few, many, or a class if the clone is expanded.

NA	TRBV19	TRBJ2-7	NA	CASSRTSGQAYEQYF	TGTGCCAGTAGTAGAACTAGCGGACAGGCCTACGAGCAGTACTTC
NA	TRBV7-2	TRBJ2-3	NA	CASSLAPGSTDTQYF	TGTGCCAGCAGCTTAGCCCCAGGGTCCACAGATACGCAGTATTTT
NA	TRBV2	TRBJ2-7	NA	CASSDRGLSYEQYF	TGTGCCAGCAGTGACAGGGGCCTCTCCTACGAGCAGTACTTC
NA	TRBV18	TRBJ1-1	NA	CASSGLSGTEAFF	TGTGCCAGCTCGGGGCTATCGGGGACTGAAGCTTTCTTT
TRBD1	TRBV9	TRBJ2-7	NA	CASSVGDRVTYEQYF	TGTGCCAGCAGCGTAGGGGACAGGGTCACCTACGAGCAGTACTTC
TRBD1	TRBV19	TRBJ1-1	NA	CASSSRADRGLTEAFF	TGTGCCAGTAGTTCCAGGGCGGACAGGGGGCTCACTGAAGCTTTCTTT
NA	TRBV5-1	TRBJ2-3	NA	CASSLSGVSTDTQYF	TGCGCCAGCAGCTTGTCAGGGGTGAGCACAGATACGCAGTATTTT
NA	TRBV2	TRBJ1-2	NA	CASSEVKSYGYTF	TGTGCCAGCAGTGAGGTTAAGTCCTATGGCTACACCTTC
TRBD2	TRBV11-2	TRBJ2-2	NA	CASSRTSGRALWELFF	TGTGCCAGCAGCCGGACTAGCGGGAGGGCCTTATGGGAGCTGTTTTTT
NA	TRBV5-5	TRBJ2-3	NA	CASSLDDRTDTQYF	TGTGCCAGCAGCTTGGATGACCGCACAGATACGCAGTATTTT
TRBD2	TRBV11-3	TRBJ2-5	NA	CASSLGTSGGQETQYF	TGTGCCAGCAGCTTGGGGACTAGCGGGGGGCAAGAGACCCAGTACTTC
NA	TRBV5-1	TRBJ2-7	few	CASSLGLRVPYEQYF	TGCGCCAGCAGCTTGGGCCTCAGGGTTCCCTACGAGCAGTACTTC
TRBD1	TRBV5-8	TRBJ2-3	NA	CASSLRDRETDTQYF	TGTGCCAGCAGCCTCCGGGACAGGGAAACAGATACGCAGTATTTT
NA	TRBV28	TRBJ1-2	NA	CASSPGRSYTF	TGTGCCAGCAGTCCGGGACGGAGCTACACCTTC
NA	TRBV24-1	TRBJ2-5	NA	CATSDQLETQYF	TGTGCCACCAGTGATCAACTCGAGACCCAGTACTTC
TRBD1	TRBV27	TRBJ1-4	NA	CASKNGQGVEKLFF	TGTGCCAGCAAAAACGGACAGGGGGTTGAAAAACTGTTTTTT
NA	TRBV9	TRBJ1-3	NA	CASSIIGANTIYF	TGTGCCAGCAGCATCATCGGTGCAAACACCATATATTTT
NA	TRBV11-3	TRBJ1-1	NA	CASSFSGERTEAFF	TGTGCCAGCAGCTTTTCCGGGGAACGTACTGAAGCTTTCTTT
NA	TRBV28	TRBJ1-2	NA	CASRGGRYGYTF	TGTGCCAGCAGAGGGGGGCGGTATGGCTACACCTTC
TRBD1	TRBV27	TRBJ1-5	once	CASSLKTGGYQPQHF	TGTGCCAGCAGCCTCAAGACAGGGGGCTATCAGCCCCAGCATTTT
TRBD1	TRBV19	TRBJ1-5	NA	CASRAGTGVGQPQHF	TGTGCCAGTAGAGCCGGGACAGGCGTTGGTCAGCCCCAGCATTTT
NA	TRBV2	TRBJ2-7	NA	CASRSSSYEQYF	TGTGCCAGCAGGAGCTCGTCTTACGAGCAGTACTTC
TRBD2	TRBV5-1	TRBJ2-7	NA	CASSLERGWAYEQYF	TGCGCCAGCAGCTTGGAGCGGGGATGGGCCTACGAGCAGTACTTC
NA	TRBV14	TRBJ2-7	NA	CASSQDTSYEQYF	TGTGCCAGCAGCCAAGACACCTCCTACGAGCAGTACTTC
NA	TRBV2	TRBJ1-4	NA	CASSEMTGGYEKLFF	TGTGCCAGCAGTGAAATGACCGGGGGCTATGAAAAACTGTTTTTT
TRBD1	TRBV19	TRBJ1-5	NA	CASRDGQGNQPQHF	TGTGCCAGTAGAGATGGACAGGGCAATCAGCCCCAGCATTTT
TRBD2	TRBV7-9	TRBJ2-1	NA	CASSLSLAGAHNEQFF	TGTGCCAGCAGCTTATCATTAGCGGGAGCTCACAATGAGCAGTTCTTC
NA	TRBV7-2	TRBJ2-1	NA	CASSLAAVNEQFF	TGTGCCAGCAGCTTAGCCGCGGTCAATGAGCAGTTCTTC
NA	TRBV2	TRBJ2-5	NA	CASSPGEETQYF	TGTGCCAGCAGCCCGGGAGAAGAGACCCAGTACTTC
TRBD2	TRBV6-6	TRBJ2-1	NA	CASRDPRLAGGTEQFF	TGTGCCAGCAGGGACCCTAGACTAGCGGGAGGTACTGAGCAGTTCTTC
TRBD1	TRBV18	TRBJ1-1	NA	CASSPGPTGTLAFF	TGTGCCAGCTCACCAGGTCCGACAGGGACCCTGGCTTTCTTT
TRBD2	TRBV7-7	TRBJ2-5	NA	CASSLGAGGGETQYF	TGTGCCAGCAGCTTAGGGGCGGGAGGGGGAGAGACCCAGTACTTC
NA	TRBV28	TRBJ2-3	NA	CASSGTWGGGTDTQYF	TGTGCCAGCAGTGGTACTTGGGGAGGAGGCACAGATACGCAGTATTTT
NA	TRBV7-9	TRBJ2-3	NA	CASSFRGAVSDTQYF	TGTGCCAGCAGCTTCCGGGGGGCTGTTTCAGATACGCAGTATTTT
TRBD1	TRBV18	TRBJ2-7	NA	CASSPSRDRVYEQYF	TGTGCCAGCTCACCATCGAGGGACAGGGTCTACGAGCAGTACTTC
TRBD1	TRBV19	TRBJ1-1	NA	CASSIRQGMNTEAFF	TGTGCCAGTAGTATTCGACAGGGGATGAACACTGAAGCTTTCTTT
NA	TRBV28	TRBJ2-2	NA	CASNTAGRFWELFF	TGTGCCAGCAATACGGCCGGCCGGTTCTGGGAGCTGTTTTTT
TRBD2	TRBV7-3	TRBJ2-1	once	CASSLLASGNYNEQFF	TGTGCCAGCAGCTTACTGGCTAGCGGCAATTACAATGAGCAGTTCTTC
NA	TRBV4-2	TRBJ2-5	once	CASSQGTEQETQYF	TGTGCCAGCAGCCAAGGGACAGAACAAGAGACCCAGTACTTC
NA	TRBV5-4	TRBJ2-1	NA	CASSFHNYNEQFF	TGTGCCAGCAGCTTCCACAACTACAATGAGCAGTTCTTC
NA	TRBV12-5	TRBJ1-1	NA	CASGFLSEAFF	TGTGCTAGTGGTTTCTTATCTGAAGCTTTCTTT
NA	TRBV5-1	TRBJ2-7	NA	CASSSTGTSYEQYF	TGCGCCAGCAGCTCTACAGGGACCTCCTACGAGCAGTACTTC
NA	TRBV6-5	TRBJ2-7	NA	CASSITESYEQYF	TGTGCCAGCAGTATAACAGAATCCTACGAGCAGTACTTC
NA	TRBV2	TRBJ1-2	NA	CASSKGGYTF	TGTGCCAGCAGCAAAGGGGGCTACACCTTC
TRBD2	TRBV11-2	TRBJ2-3	NA	CASSPGGGRAADTQYF	TGTGCCAGCAGCCCGGGTGGTGGGAGGGCCGCCGATACGCAGTATTTT
NA	TRBV7-3	TRBJ1-2	NA	CASSLSGATNYGYTF	TGTGCCAGCAGCTTAAGCGGAGCCACTAACTATGGCTACACCTTC
TRBD1	TRBV12-3/TRBV12-4	TRBJ1-2	few	CASSMQGVGGYTF	TGTGCCAGCAGCATGCAGGGGGTCGGAGGCTACACCTTC
NA	TRBV27	TRBJ2-3	NA	CASRGRNTDTQYF	TGTGCCAGCAGGGGGAGAAACACAGATACGCAGTATTTT
NA	TRBV19	TRBJ2-6	NA	CASSIAAGFGANVLTF	TGTGCCAGTAGTATAGCGGCAGGGTTCGGGGCCAACGTCCTGACTTTC
TRBD2	TRBV9	TRBJ2-2	once	CASSVETSGRYDGELFF	TGTGCCAGCAGCGTAGAGACTAGCGGGAGGTATGACGGGGAGCTGTTTTTT
NA	TRBV12-3/TRBV12-4	TRBJ1-1	NA	CASMSTLAFF	TGTGCCAGCATGTCTACGCTTGCTTTCTTT
TRBD2	TRBV3-1/TRBV3-2	TRBJ2-1	NA	CASSQTSGGPWAYNEQFF	TGTGCCAGCAGCCAGACTAGCGGGGGGCCGTGGGCCTACAATGAGCAGTTCTTC
TRBD2	TRBV27	TRBJ2-7	NA	CASSSHLFRFSGRNEQYF	TGTGCCAGCAGTTCCCACTTGTTTCGGTTTAGCGGGAGGAACGAGCAGTACTTC
TRBD2	TRBV15	TRBJ2-5	NA	CATSPTSGGETQYF	TGTGCCACCAGCCCGACTAGCGGGGGCGAGACCCAGTACTTC
TRBD1	TRBV28	TRBJ1-3	NA	CASSLGGGQGEGDTIYF	TGTGCCAGCAGTTTAGGGGGCGGACAGGGGGAAGGGGACACCATATATTTT
NA	TRBV11-2	TRBJ2-2	NA	CASSPVAYTGELFF	TGTGCCAGCAGCCCGGTGGCCTACACCGGGGAGCTGTTTTTT
NA	TRBV29-1	TRBJ1-6	NA	CSVTEENNSPLHF	TGCAGCGTTACGGAGGAGAATAATTCACCCCTCCACTTT
NA	TRBV18	TRBJ1-1	NA	CASSPAGLNTEAFF	TGTGCCAGCTCACCAGCAGGTTTGAACACTGAAGCTTTCTTT
NA	TRBV6-4	TRBJ1-1	NA	CASSERTENTEAFF	TGTGCCAGCAGTGAAAGGACGGAAAACACTGAAGCTTTCTTT
NA	TRBV18	TRBJ1-5	NA	CASSPEVDQPQHF	TGTGCCAGCTCACCCGAGGTAGATCAGCCCCAGCATTTT